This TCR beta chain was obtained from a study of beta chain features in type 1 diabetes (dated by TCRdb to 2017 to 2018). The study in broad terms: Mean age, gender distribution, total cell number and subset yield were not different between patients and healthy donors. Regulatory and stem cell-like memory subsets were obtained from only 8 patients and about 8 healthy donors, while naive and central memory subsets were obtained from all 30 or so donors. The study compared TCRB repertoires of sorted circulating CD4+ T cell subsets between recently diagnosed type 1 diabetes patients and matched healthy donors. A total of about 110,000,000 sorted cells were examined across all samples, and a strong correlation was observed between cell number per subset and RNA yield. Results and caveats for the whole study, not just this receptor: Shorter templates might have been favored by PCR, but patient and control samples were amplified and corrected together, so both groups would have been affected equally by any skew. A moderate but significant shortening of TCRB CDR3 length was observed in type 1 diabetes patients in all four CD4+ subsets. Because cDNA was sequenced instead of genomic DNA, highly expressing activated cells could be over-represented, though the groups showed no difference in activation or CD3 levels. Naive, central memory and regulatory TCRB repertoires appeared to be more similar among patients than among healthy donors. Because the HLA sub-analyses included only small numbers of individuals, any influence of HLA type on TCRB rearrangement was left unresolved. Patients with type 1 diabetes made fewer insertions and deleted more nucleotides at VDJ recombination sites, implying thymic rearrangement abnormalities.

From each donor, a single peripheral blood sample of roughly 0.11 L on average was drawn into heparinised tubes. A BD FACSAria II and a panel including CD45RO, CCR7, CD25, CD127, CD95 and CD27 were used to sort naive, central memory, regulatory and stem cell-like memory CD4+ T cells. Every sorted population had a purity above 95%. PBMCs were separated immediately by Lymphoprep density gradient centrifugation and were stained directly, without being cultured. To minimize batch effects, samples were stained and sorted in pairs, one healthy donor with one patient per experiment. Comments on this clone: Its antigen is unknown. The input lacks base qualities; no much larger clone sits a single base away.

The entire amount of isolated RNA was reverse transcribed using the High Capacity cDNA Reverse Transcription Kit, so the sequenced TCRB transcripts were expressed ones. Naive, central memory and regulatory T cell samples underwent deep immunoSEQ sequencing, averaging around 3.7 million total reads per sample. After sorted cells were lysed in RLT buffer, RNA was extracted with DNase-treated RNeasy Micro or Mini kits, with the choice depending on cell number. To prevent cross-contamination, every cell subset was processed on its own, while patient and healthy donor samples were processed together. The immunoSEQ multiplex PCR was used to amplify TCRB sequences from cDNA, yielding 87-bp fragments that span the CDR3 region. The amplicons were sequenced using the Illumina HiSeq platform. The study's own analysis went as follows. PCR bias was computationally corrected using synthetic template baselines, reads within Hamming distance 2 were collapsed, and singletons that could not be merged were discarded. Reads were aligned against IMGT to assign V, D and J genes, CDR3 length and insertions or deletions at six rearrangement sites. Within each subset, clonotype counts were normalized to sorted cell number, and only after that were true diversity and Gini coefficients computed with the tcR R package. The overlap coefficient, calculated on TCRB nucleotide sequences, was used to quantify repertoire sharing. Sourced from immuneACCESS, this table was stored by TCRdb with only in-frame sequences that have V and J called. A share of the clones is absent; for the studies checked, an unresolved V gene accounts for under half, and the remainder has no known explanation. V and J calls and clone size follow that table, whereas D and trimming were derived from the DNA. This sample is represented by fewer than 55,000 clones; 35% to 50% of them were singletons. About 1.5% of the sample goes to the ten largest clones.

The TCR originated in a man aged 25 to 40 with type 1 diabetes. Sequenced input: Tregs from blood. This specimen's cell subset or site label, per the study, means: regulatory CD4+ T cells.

DNA sequence: TGTGCCAGCAGTTCGTCGGGTAAGCTAAATCAGCCCCAGCATTTT. Its product reads: CASSSSGKLNQPQHF. This chain joins TRBV28 to TRBJ1-5; the D gene is not confidently resolved. V lost 4 bases and J lost 4 bases; the stretch between them is 14 bases long. CDR1 MDHEN and CDR2 SYDVKM are derived from the germline V gene. From the cysteine up to the phenylalanine, the CDR3 has a length of 15 residues. Here the CDR3 DNA is all that survives: 45 bases in frame from base 1.